The clone carrying this T cell receptor beta chain qualifies as medium-sized. Purified naive CD4+ T cells were depleted of CD25+ Tregs. The CDR3 covers 14 residues. The V end lost 1 base, the J end lost 4 bases, and 10 bases lay between the germline ends. Amplification of TRBV12-4/TRBJ1-2 clonotypes used adaptor-ligated barcode primers. TCRdb passed the multiplex PCR reads through MiXCR, listing each CDR3 protein once. The table lists about 1,000 distinct CDR3 sequences, 5.5% to 6% of them singletons. The genes are TRBV12-3 or TRBV12-4 and TRBJ1-2; D is possibly TRBD1 (6 bases). This TCR came from a female donor with breast cancer. Sample: tumor-infiltrating naive CD4+ T cells sorted from the breast tumor. Sample subset: naive CD4+ T cells, CD4+CD45RA+CD25-. This chain's CDR3 is CASSLGTDFYGYTF. Written as DNA, the CDR3 is TGTGCCAGCAGTTTAGGGACAGACTTCTATGGCTACACCTTC.